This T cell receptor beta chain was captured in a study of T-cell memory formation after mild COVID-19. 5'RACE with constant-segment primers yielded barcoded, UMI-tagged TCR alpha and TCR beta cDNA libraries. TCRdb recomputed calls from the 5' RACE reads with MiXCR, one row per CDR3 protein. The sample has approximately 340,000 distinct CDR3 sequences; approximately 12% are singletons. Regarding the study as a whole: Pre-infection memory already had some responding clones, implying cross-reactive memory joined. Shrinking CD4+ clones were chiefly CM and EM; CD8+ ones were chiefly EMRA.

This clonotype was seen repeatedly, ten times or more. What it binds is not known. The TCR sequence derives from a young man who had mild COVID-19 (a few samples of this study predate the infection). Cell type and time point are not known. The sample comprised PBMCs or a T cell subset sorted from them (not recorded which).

CDR3 in amino acids: CASSQGIAGLAGEQYF. CDR3 nucleotide sequence: TGTGCCAGCAGCCAAGGGATAGCGGGCCTAGCGGGCGAGCAGTACTTC. The genes are TRBV3-1 and TRBJ2-7; 8 bases map to TRBD2. V was clipped by 1 base and J by 6 bases; unmatched bases: 11. CDR1 and CDR2 from the germline V gene are LGHDT and YNNKEL (reference sequence). CDR3 length: 16 residues.